Each of the 13 T cell receptor beta chains below was sequenced from the same sample in a study of cytomegalovirus exposure and HLA in healthy donors. Both 60 Vbeta primers and 13 Jbeta primers went into the PCR. TCRdb's table, derived via immunoSEQ multiplex PCR, lists solely in-frame clones and lacks some. The table shows about 130,000 clones, with over 70% occurring only once. The source material was PBMCs. The receptors originated from a woman aged 18-29 years in good health and CMV-seronegative.

The rearrangement joins TRBV6-1 to TRBJ2-5, with D maybe TRBD1 (5 bases). Trimming took off 1 base at V and 0 bases at J, with 9 bases between the two ends. This CDR3 is built from 15 residues. Germline CDR1 and CDR2: MNHNS and SASEGT. The CDR3 bases are TGTGCCAGCAGTGAAGTCCAGACAGACCAAGAGACCCAGTACTTC. This gives the protein CASSEVQTDQETQYF.

The V call is TRBV29-1, the J call TRBJ2-7, with TRBD2 as a possible D gene (6 bases). The CDR3 is 14 residues long. Germline V gene lookup returns CDR1 SQVTM and CDR2 ANQGSEA. V was trimmed by 3 bases and J by 6 bases, leaving 18 bases between them. The chain's CDR3 is CSVDLGTPPGEQYF. Written as DNA, the CDR3 is TGCAGCGTTGATTTAGGGACTCCGCCGGGCGAGCAGTACTTC.

The V call is TRBV30, the J call TRBJ1-2, with D possibly being TRBD1 (5 bases). Germline V gives CDR1 GTSNPN, CDR2 SVGIG (reference sequence). The CDR3 runs to 13 residues. V lost 0 bases and J 7 bases, leaving 12 bases between the germline ends. For the CDR3, the DNA is TGTGCCTGGAGTGTACGACAGTCCCGTGGCTACACCTTC. It encodes CAWSVRQSRGYTF.

The CDR3 sequence: CASSQPTPVEGYGYTF. The DNA of the CDR3 is TGCGCCAGCAGCCAACCTACGCCTGTTGAGGGCTATGGCTACACCTTC. The V call is TRBV4-1, the J call TRBJ1-2; D ambiguous. V lost 2 bases and J lost 4, with 17 bases in between. Germline V gene lookup returns CDR1 MGHRA and CDR2 YSYEKL. CDR3 length: 16 amino acids.

This sequence joins TRBV19 and TRBJ1-1; 9 positions agree with TRBD1. V lost 5 bases to trimming and J lost 3 bases; unmatched junction nucleotides: 10. Germline V gives CDR1 LNHDA, CDR2 SQIVND (reference sequence). The CDR3 runs 16 residues. CDR3 DNA sequence: TGTGCCAGTAGTCCTCGGACAGGGGTGGTCGACACTGAAGCTTTCTTT. It specifies CASSPRTGVVDTEAFF.

This clone turned up a few times. V and J are TRBV30 and TRBJ2-7; D remains unclear. The V end lost 2 bases, the J end lost 3 bases, and 5 bases lay between the germline ends. This CDR3 has 11 amino acids. In germline, CDR1 is GTSNPN, CDR2 SVGIG (reference sequence). The CDR3 is CAWSSDYEQYF. Here the CDR3 DNA reads TGTGCCTGGAGTTCAGACTACGAGCAGTACTTC.

The chain employs TRBV27 and TRBJ2-7, with 11 bases identical to TRBD2. The germline V gene has CDR1 MNHEY and CDR2 SMNVEV (reference sequence). This CDR3 contains 13 residues. Trimming at V came to 6 bases and at J to 4 bases, leaving 2 bases not matched to a gene. The CDR3 bases are TGTGCCAGCAGACTAGCGGGAGAGTACGAGCAGTACTTC. It codes for CASRLAGEYEQYF.

This clone was seen only once. The chain links TRBV5-4 to TRBJ2-7; 11 positions agree with TRBD2. The J segment lost 0 bases and the V segment lost 4 bases, leaving 3 bases of the junction unmatched. CDR3 size: 15 residues. The germline CDR1 and CDR2 sequences are SGHNT and YYREEE (reference sequence). The CDR3 is CASSTGLADSYEQYF. DNA of the CDR3: TGTGCCAGCAGCACGGGACTAGCGGACTCCTACGAGCAGTACTTC.

The chain couples TRBV5-1 to TRBJ2-3; a possible D gene is TRBD1 (6 bases). V was trimmed by 2 bases and J by 2 bases, leaving 9 bases between them. Germline V gives CDR1 SGHRS, CDR2 YFSETQ. This CDR3 is 14 amino acids long. The CDR3 is CASSLGGNTDTQYF. The DNA for the CDR3 is TGCGCCAGCAGCTTAGGGGGAAACACAGATACGCAGTATTTT.

V usage is TRBV5-6 and J usage is TRBJ2-2, with D uncertain. The V gene lost 0 bases and the J gene lost 3 bases, with 9 bases spanning the gap. Germline CDR1 reads SGHDT; CDR2 reads YYEEEE. This CDR3 has 15 amino acids. CDR3 loop: CASSLAGYYTGELFF. DNA of the CDR3: TGTGCCAGCAGCTTGGCCGGGTATTACACCGGGGAGCTGTTTTTT.

This clone showed up just a few times. J is TRBJ1-2 and V is TRBV5-1, with 8 bases fitting TRBD1. Looked up from germline, CDR1 is SGHRS and CDR2 is YFSETQ. The CDR3 is made up of 13 amino acids. V gave up 0 bases and J gave up 7 bases; unmatched junction bases: 2. This CDR3 is CASSLAGGSGYTF. CDR3 nucleotide sequence: TGCGCCAGCAGCTTGGCAGGGGGCAGTGGCTACACCTTC.

The chain uses TRBV5-6 and TRBJ2-7; 7 bases match TRBD2. The germline gives CDR1 SGHDT, CDR2 YYEEEE. V was clipped by 9 bases and J by 1 base; unmatched bases: 7. The CDR3 is 13 residues long. The CDR3 region has the DNA TGTGCCACCACACTGGGGGGGTCCTACGAGCAGTACTTC. It translates to CATTLGGSYEQYF.

This clone was seen a handful of times. This chain joins TRBV7-9 and TRBJ1-2; D remains unclear. Trimming removed 3 bases from V and 8 bases from J, with 13 bases in between. Looked up from germline, CDR1 is SEHNR and CDR2 is FQNEAQ (reference sequence). The CDR3 is 13 residues long. The CDR3 nucleotides are TGTGCCAGCAGCTTTCAGGCGGCGGGAGGCTACACCTTC. Translation gives CASSFQAAGGYTF.